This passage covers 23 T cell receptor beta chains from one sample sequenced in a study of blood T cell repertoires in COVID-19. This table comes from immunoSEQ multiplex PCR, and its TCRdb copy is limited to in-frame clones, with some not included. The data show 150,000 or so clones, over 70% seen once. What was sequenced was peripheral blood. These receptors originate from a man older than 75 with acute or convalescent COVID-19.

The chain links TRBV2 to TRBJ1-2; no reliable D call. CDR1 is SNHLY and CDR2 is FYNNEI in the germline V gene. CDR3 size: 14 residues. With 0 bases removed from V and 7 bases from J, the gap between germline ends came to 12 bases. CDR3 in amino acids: CASSEALAIAGYTF. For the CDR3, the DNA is TGTGCCAGCAGTGAAGCGCTTGCAATAGCTGGCTACACCTTC.

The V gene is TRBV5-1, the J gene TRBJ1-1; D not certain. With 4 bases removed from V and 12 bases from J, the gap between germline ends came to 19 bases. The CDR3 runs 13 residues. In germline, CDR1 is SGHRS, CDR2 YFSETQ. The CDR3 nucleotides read TGCGCCAGCAGCCCGGCGACTATCTATGAGTCTTTCTTT. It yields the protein CASSPATIYESFF.

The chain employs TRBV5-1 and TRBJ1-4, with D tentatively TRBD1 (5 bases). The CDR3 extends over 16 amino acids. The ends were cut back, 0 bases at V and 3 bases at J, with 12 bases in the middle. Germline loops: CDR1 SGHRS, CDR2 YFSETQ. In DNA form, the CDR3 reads TGCGCCAGCAGCTTGGTCAGGGTAGGCGCTAATGAAAAACTGTTTTTT. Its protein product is CASSLVRVGANEKLFF.

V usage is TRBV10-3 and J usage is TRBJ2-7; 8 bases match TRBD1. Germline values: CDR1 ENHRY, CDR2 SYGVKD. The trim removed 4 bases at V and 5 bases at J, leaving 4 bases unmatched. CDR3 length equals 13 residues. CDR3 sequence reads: CAISGDRGHEQYF. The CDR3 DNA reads TGTGCCATCAGTGGCGACAGGGGCCACGAGCAGTACTTC.

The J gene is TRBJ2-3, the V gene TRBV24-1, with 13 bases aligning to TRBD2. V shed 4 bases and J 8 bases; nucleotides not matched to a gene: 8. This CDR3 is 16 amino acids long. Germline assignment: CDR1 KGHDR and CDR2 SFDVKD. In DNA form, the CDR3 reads TGTGCCACCAGTGAGCCGGGACTAGCGGGGTCCCCTACGCAGTATTTT. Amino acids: CATSEPGLAGSPTQYF.

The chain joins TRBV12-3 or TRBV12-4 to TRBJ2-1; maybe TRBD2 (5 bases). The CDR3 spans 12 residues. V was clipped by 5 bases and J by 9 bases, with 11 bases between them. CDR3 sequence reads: CASSQLGGEQFF. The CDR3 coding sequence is TGTGCCAGCAGTCAGCTAGGAGGTGAGCAGTTCTTC.

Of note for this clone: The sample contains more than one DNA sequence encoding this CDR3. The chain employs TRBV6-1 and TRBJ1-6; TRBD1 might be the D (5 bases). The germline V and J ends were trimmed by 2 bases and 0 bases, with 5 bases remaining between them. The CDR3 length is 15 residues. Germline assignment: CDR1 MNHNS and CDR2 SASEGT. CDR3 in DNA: TGTGCCAGCAGTGAACAGGGCTCCTATAATTCACCCCTCCACTTT. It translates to CASSEQGSYNSPLHF.

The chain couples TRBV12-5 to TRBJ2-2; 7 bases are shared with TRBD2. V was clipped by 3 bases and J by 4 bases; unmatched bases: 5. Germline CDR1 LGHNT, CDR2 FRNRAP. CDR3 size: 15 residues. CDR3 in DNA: TGTGCTAGTGGTTTTTACGGCGGGGGCACCGGGGAGCTGTTTTTT. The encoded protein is CASGFYGGGTGELFF.

In DNA, the CDR3 is TGTGCCAGCACTACGATACTAGATACGCAGTATTTT. Protein product: CASTTILDTQYF. This chain connects TRBV6-5 to TRBJ2-3; the D is unclear. The CDR3 is 12 residues long. V was clipped by 7 bases and J by 5 bases, with 10 bases between them. Germline V lookup: CDR1 MNHEY, CDR2 SVGAGI.

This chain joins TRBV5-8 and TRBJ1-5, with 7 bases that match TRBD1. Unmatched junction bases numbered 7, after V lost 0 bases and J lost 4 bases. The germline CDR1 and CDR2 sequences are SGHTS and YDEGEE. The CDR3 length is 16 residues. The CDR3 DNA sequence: TGTGCCAGCAGCTTGGGACAGGGTGTTGGAAATCAGCCCCAGCATTTT. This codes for CASSLGQGVGNQPQHF.

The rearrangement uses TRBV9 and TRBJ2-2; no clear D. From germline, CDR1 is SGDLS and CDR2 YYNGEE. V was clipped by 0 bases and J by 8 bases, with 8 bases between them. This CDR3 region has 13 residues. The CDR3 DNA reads TGTGCCAGCAGCGTAGTTCAGGCGGGGGAGCTGTTTTTT. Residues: CASSVVQAGELFF.

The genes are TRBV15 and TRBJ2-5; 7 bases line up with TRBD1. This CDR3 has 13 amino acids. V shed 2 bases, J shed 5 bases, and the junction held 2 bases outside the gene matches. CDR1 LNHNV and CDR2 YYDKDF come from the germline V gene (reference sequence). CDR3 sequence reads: CATSRSGGETQYF. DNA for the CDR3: TGTGCCACCAGCAGATCAGGGGGTGAGACCCAGTACTTC.

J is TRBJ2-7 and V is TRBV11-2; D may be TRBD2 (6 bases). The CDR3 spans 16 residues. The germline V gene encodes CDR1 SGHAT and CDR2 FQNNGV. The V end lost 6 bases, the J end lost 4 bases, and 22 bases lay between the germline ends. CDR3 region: CASRHAGGAVLYEQYF. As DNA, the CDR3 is TGTGCCAGCAGGCACGCAGGCGGGGCCGTCTTGTACGAGCAGTACTTC.

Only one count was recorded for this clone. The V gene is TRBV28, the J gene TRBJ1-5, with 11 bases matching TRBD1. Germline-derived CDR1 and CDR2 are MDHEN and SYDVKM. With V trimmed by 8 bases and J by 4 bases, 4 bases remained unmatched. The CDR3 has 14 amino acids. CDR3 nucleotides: TGTGCCAGCGGTGGGACAGGGGGGAATCAGCCCCAGCATTTT. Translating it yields CASGGTGGNQPQHF.

In DNA, the CDR3 is TGCGCCAGCAGCATAGGACAGACCTACAATGAGCAGTTCTTC. Translated: CASSIGQTYNEQFF. V gene TRBV5-1 combines with J gene TRBJ2-1, with a possible D match to TRBD1 (6 bases). The ends were cut back, 4 bases at V and 2 bases at J, with 10 bases in the middle. The germline gives CDR1 SGHRS, CDR2 YFSETQ. CDR3 length: 14 residues.

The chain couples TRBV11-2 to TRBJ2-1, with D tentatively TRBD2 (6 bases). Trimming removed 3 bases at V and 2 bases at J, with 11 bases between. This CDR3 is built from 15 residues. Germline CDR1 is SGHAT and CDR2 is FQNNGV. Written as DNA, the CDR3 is TGTGCCAGCAGCTTCGGGGGAGGTGCCTACAATGAGCAGTTCTTC. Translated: CASSFGGGAYNEQFF.

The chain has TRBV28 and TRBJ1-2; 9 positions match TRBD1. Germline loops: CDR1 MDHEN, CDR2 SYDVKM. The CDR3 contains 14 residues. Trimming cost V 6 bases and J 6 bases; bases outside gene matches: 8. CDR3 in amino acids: CASRPRGQGDGYTF. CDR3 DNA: TGTGCCAGCAGGCCCCGGGGACAGGGTGATGGCTACACCTTC.

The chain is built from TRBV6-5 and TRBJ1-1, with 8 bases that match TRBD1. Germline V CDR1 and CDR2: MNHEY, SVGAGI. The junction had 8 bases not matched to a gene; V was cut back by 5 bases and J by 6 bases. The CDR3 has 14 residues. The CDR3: CASSPVTGEAEAFF. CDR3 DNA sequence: TGTGCCAGCAGTCCGGTGACAGGGGAGGCTGAAGCTTTCTTT.

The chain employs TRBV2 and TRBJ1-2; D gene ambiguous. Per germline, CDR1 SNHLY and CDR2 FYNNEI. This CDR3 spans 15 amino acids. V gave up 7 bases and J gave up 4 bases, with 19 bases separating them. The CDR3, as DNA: TGTGCCAGCAACGAGGGCCTCCGGGCAGGCTATGGCTACACCTTC. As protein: CASNEGLRAGYGYTF.

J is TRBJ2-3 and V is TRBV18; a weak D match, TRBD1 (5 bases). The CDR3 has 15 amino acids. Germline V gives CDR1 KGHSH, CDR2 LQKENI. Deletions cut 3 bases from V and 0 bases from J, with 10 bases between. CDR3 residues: CASSPRGSSTDTQYF. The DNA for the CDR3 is TGTGCCAGCTCACCTAGGGGATCTAGCACAGATACGCAGTATTTT.

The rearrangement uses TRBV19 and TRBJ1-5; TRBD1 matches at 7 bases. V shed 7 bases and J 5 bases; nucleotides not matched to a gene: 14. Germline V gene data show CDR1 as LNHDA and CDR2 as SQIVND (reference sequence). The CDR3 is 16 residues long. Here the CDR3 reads CASTITNRGTYQPQHF. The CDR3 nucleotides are TGTGCCAGTACCATCACGAACAGGGGAACCTATCAGCCCCAGCATTTT.

CDR3 sequence: CASSPSIGALYNEQFF. CDR3 DNA: TGCGCCAGCAGCCCGAGTATTGGGGCCCTATACAATGAGCAGTTCTTC. J is TRBJ2-1 and V is TRBV5-1, with D possibly matching TRBD1 (5 bases). V was clipped by 4 bases and J by 4 bases, with 18 bases between them. This CDR3 region has 16 residues. CDR1 is SGHRS and CDR2 is YFSETQ in the germline V gene. Using reference TRBV5-1 and TRBJ2-1 for the parts outside the CDR3, the full variable domain is KAGVTQTPRYLIKTRGQQVTLSCSPISGHRSVSWYQQTPGQGLQFLFEYFSETQRNKGNFPGRFSGRQFSNSRSEMNVSTLELGDSALYLCASSPSIGALYNEQFFGPGTRLTVL.

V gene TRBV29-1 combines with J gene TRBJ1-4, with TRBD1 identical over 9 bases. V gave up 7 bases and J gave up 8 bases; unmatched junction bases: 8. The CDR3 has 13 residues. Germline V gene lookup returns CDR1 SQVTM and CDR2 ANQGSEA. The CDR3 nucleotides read TGCAGCGCTGCGGGACAGGGAGGGGAAAAACTGTTTTTT. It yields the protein CSAAGQGGEKLFF.